These T cell receptor beta chains were read from a single sample in a study of response to subunit inactivated influenza vaccine. TCRdb reanalysed the RT-PCR reads using MiXCR and keeps one entry per CDR3 protein. In the table there are some 640,000 distinct CDR3 sequences, about 15% of which are singletons. The source material was PBMCs from blood, sampled around two weeks before vaccination. The receptor source for this set is a man aged 50 to 59 who received an inactivated influenza vaccine. Each CDR3 is given without its conserved first and last residue. The order of the fields is V gene, J gene, CDR3 protein.

TRBV12-3/TRBV12-4	TRBJ1-5	ASRPFGDGNQPQH
TRBV7-8	TRBJ2-4	ASSLGRAWGNIQY
TRBV7-8	TRBJ2-1	ASESSYNEQF
TRBV10-3	TRBJ2-7	AISVFGLAGTYEQY
TRBV24-1	TRBJ1-5	ATSDFNQPQH
TRBV20-1	TRBJ2-3	SARLGGVDTQY
TRBV27	TRBJ1-1	ASRAQGASTEAF
TRBV5-1	TRBJ2-3	ASSPDRTPQY
TRBV21-1	TRBJ2-7	ASSMYEQY
TRBV6-2/TRBV6-3	TRBJ1-2	ASSPEGVRYT
TRBV24-1	TRBJ2-1	ATSDGQGGKDEQF
TRBV7-2	TRBJ1-5	ASSPDVTAGAQH
TRBV4-1	TRBJ2-1	ASSQSGQGRVYNEQF
TRBV7-2	TRBJ2-4	ASSPQGMDKNIQY
TRBV20-1	TRBJ1-2	SAAQGPSLYGYT
TRBV20-1	TRBJ1-1	SAREGTTNTEAF
TRBV28	TRBJ2-5	ASSLFRTGVRETQY
TRBV5-1	TRBJ1-1	ASSWGQNTEAF
TRBV6-2/TRBV6-3	TRBJ2-5	ASSYPGLAGEETQY
TRBV5-1	TRBJ2-1	ASSLELPSYNEQF
TRBV5-5	TRBJ1-6	ASSFSGYNNSPLH
TRBV7-9	TRBJ2-1	ASSLQSGGVKWAF
TRBV19	TRBJ2-7	ASSYGPQGRQY
TRBV12-3/TRBV12-4	TRBJ1-2	ASTLRQGGGYT
TRBV5-1	TRBJ2-5	ASSLGGLAGDQETQY
TRBV9	TRBJ2-2	ANGASNTGELF
TRBV20-1	TRBJ2-1	SARTDHNEQF
TRBV11-2	TRBJ2-1	ASTGRALSYNEQF
TRBV12-3/TRBV12-4	TRBJ2-7	ASSRTDGYEQY
TRBV20-1	TRBJ1-4	SATRTGTGDEKLF
TRBV7-9	TRBJ2-7	ASSLAGYHYEQY
TRBV4-3	TRBJ2-1	ASSQGKGARKQF
TRBV7-2	TRBJ2-3	ASSLWREDGDTQY
TRBV29-1	TRBJ2-5	SVGDRAPETQY
TRBV27	TRBJ2-2	ASSLLGQGYTGELF
TRBV20-1	TRBJ2-7	SARDTSGGSSYEQY
TRBV20-1	TRBJ2-3	SAQMAGSTDTQY
TRBV30	TRBJ2-7	AWSRGRIYEQY
TRBV28	TRBJ2-2	ASTRDSYTGELF
TRBV20-1	TRBJ1-6	SAPTDPGRARGRGSPLH
TRBV9	TRBJ2-1	ASSTSSGSVDEQF
TRBV11-2	TRBJ2-7	ASSLVLSRFGTGTSGSIDYEQY
TRBV6-1	TRBJ1-1	ASSGLTDTEAF
TRBV29-1	TRBJ2-1	SVERLAGGHNEQF
TRBV29-1	TRBJ1-1	SVAEQGNTEAF
TRBV30	-	AWRESGGAWQPQY
TRBV5-1	TRBJ2-1	ASSFGAGVKEGRF
TRBV18	TRBJ2-7	ASSPGTPNREQY
TRBV5-6	TRBJ2-2	ASSLGQLNTGELF
TRBV6-2/TRBV6-3	TRBJ1-5	ASGQLQGVPPQH
TRBV24-1	TRBJ2-2	ATSDLRGSGELF
TRBV7-8	TRBJ2-7	ASSLATAQPYEQY
TRBV20-1	TRBJ2-3	SARVGLTDTQY
TRBV28	TRBJ2-1	ASRSDGRMF
TRBV11-2	TRBJ1-6	ASSRAGEYSPLH
TRBV6-1	TRBJ1-5	ASSAHRDRDNQPQH
TRBV20-1	TRBJ2-7	SATDSLVPYEQY